The present TCR beta chain was sequenced within a study of cytomegalovirus exposure and HLA in healthy donors. V lost 1 base to trimming and J lost 3 bases; unmatched junction nucleotides: 9. The germline V gene encodes CDR1 SQVTM and CDR2 ANQGSEA. CDR3 length: 17 amino acids. PCR primers comprised 60 Vbeta and 13 Jbeta primers. TCRdb keeps only in-frame clones here, not all; method: immunoSEQ multiplex PCR. Seen here are 150,000 to 200,000 clones, over 75% observed once, and the top ten hold about 9.3%. Study-level findings and limits: A further, later analysis showed that HLA-associated TCR beta chains (compared with equally common others) were more clonally expanded. In a later analysis, parvovirus B19, influenza, CMV and Epstein-Barr virus appeared linked to several top co-occurrence clusters. Likely technical artifact: a cluster of highly shared sequence variants.

Of note for this clone: What it binds is unknown.

Sequenced input: PBMCs. This sequence was found in a man aged 18 to 29 in good health and CMV-seropositive. This chain links TRBV29-1 with TRBJ2-1, with 10 bases lining up with TRBD2. This chain's CDR3 is CSVEVVLAGENYNEQFF. CDR3 DNA: TGCAGCGTTGAAGTAGTCCTAGCGGGGGAGAACTACAATGAGCAGTTCTTC.